What follows are 12 T cell receptor beta chains derived from one specimen sequenced in a study of cytomegalovirus exposure and HLA in healthy donors. The assay was immunoSEQ multiplex PCR, and TCRdb's table has in-frame clones only and misses some. The sample holds 220,000 or so clones, 80% to 90% seen once. Sequenced input: PBMCs. The source is a woman between 18 and 29 years old in good health and CMV-seropositive.

The chain is built from TRBV9 and TRBJ2-3; D gene unclear. Trimming pared 2 bases from V and 5 bases from J, leaving 9 bases between. Germline V gene data show CDR1 as SGDLS and CDR2 as YYNGEE. The CDR3 totals 13 residues. CDR3 loop: CASSVPSGDTQYF. The DNA of the CDR3 is TGTGCCAGCAGCGTGCCTAGTGGAGATACGCAGTATTTT.

The V and J genes are TRBV18 and TRBJ1-2; D gene ambiguous. Trimming shortened V by 0 bases and J by 0 bases, and 5 bases separated the two germline ends. Germline V CDR1 and CDR2: KGHSH, LQKENI. The CDR3 runs 14 residues. Here the CDR3 DNA reads TGTGCCAGCTCACCACCAGAGGCTAACTATGGCTACACCTTC. Amino acid sequence: CASSPPEANYGYTF.

The chain couples TRBV19 to TRBJ2-7; 11 bases line up with TRBD2. Trimming removed 3 bases from V and 3 bases from J; junction bases left unmatched: 1. This CDR3 contains 14 residues. The germline gives CDR1 LNHDA, CDR2 SQIVND (reference sequence). The CDR3 here is CASSISGGDYEQYF. DNA for the CDR3: TGTGCCAGTAGTATTAGCGGGGGGGACTACGAGCAGTACTTC.

The V call is TRBV4-1, the J call TRBJ1-5; no firm D call. V dropped 2 bases and J dropped 3 bases, with 5 bases sitting between them. The germline V gene encodes CDR1 MGHRA and CDR2 YSYEKL. The CDR3 runs to 13 residues. CDR3 residues: CASSQFYNQPQHF. CDR3 nucleotides: TGCGCCAGCAGCCAATTTTACAATCAGCCCCAGCATTTT.

This rearrangement joins TRBV9 to TRBJ2-3; 9 nucleotides align to TRBD2. The germline V gene has CDR1 SGDLS and CDR2 YYNGEE. The J segment lost 5 bases and the V segment lost 2 bases, leaving 9 bases of the junction unmatched. The CDR3 sequence is 16 residues long. CDR3 DNA sequence: TGTGCCAGCAGCGTGAATGTGGAGACTAGCGGAGATACGCAGTATTTT. As protein: CASSVNVETSGDTQYF.

V and J are TRBV29-1 and TRBJ1-4; 7 bases are shared with TRBD1. Trimming cost V 6 bases and J 10 bases; bases outside gene matches: 14. Per the germline V gene, CDR1 is SQVTM and CDR2 is ANQGSEA. The CDR3 totals 14 residues. This CDR3 reads CSVEDGPGGGKLFF. CDR3 bases: TGCAGCGTAGAGGACGGGCCAGGGGGAGGAAAACTGTTTTTT.

A few counts support this clone. The V and J genes are TRBV4-1 and TRBJ2-2, with D possibly being TRBD2 (5 bases). V was cut by 7 bases and J by 0 bases, with 9 bases left in between. Germline V CDR1 and CDR2: MGHRA, YSYEKL. The CDR3 spans 14 residues. As DNA, the CDR3 is TGCGCCAGCACCCTAGCCCCGAACACCGGGGAGCTGTTTTTT. Translated, it gives CASTLAPNTGELFF.

The rearrangement links TRBV30 to TRBJ2-7; D possibly corresponds to TRBD1 (5 bases). The ends were cut back, 1 base at V and 12 bases at J, with 19 bases in the middle. Looked up from germline, CDR1 is GTSNPN and CDR2 is SVGIG (reference sequence). This CDR3 has 13 amino acids. The CDR3 sequence: CAWSAGQGSDLYF. CDR3 DNA: TGTGCCTGGAGTGCCGGGCAGGGAAGTGACCTGTACTTC. Filled out from reference TRBV30 and TRBJ2-7, the complete variable domain reads SQTIHQWPATLVQPVGSPLSLECTVEGTSNPNLYWYRQAAGRGLQLLFYSVGIGQISSEVPQNLSASRPQDRQFILSSKKLLLSDSGFYLCAWSAGQGSDLYFGPGTRLTVT.

This sequence joins TRBV5-6 and TRBJ2-5; 10 bases are shared with TRBD1. After removal of 4 bases from V and 3 bases from J, the junction contained 6 bases not matched to a gene. CDR3 size: 15 residues. Germline CDR1 reads SGHDT; CDR2 reads YYEEEE. For the CDR3, the DNA is TGTGCCAGCAGCCAGACCGGGACAGGGGAAGAGACCCAGTACTTC. Translating it yields CASSQTGTGEETQYF.

The chain joins TRBV28 to TRBJ1-1; D not certain. This CDR3 comprises 15 residues. Trimming cost V 7 bases and J 0 bases, with 15 bases left between them. In germline, CDR1 is MDHEN, CDR2 SYDVKM. CDR3: CASTLPETLNTEAFF. CDR3 sequence (DNA): TGTGCCAGCACCCTCCCTGAAACATTGAACACTGAAGCTTTCTTT. Full variable domain (remainder filled in from reference TRBV28 and TRBJ1-1): DVKVTQSSRYLVKRTGEKVFLECVQDMDHENMFWYRQDPGLGLRLIYFSYDVKMKEKGDIPEGYSVSREKKERFSLILESASTNQTSMYLCASTLPETLNTEAFFGQGTRLTVV.

V gene TRBV27 combines with J gene TRBJ2-7; D is unresolved. The germline CDR1 and CDR2 sequences are MNHEY and SMNVEV (reference sequence). The CDR3 loop spans 12 amino acids. Trimming left V 3 bases short and J 4 bases short, with 7 bases between. This CDR3 reads CASSFLAYEQYF. The CDR3 DNA reads as TGTGCCAGCAGTTTTTTGGCTTACGAGCAGTACTTC.

V and J are TRBV2 and TRBJ2-1; TRBD2 matches 9 bases. The germline V gene has CDR1 SNHLY and CDR2 FYNNEI. Trimming removed 7 bases from V and 7 bases from J; junction bases left unmatched: 11. The CDR3 length is 15 residues. CDR3 sequence (DNA): TGTGCCAGCACGCTGAATGCGGGAGGGCGTAATGAGCAGTTCTTC. This translates into CASTLNAGGRNEQFF. The full variable domain, completed using reference TRBV2 and TRBJ2-1, is EPEVTQTPSHQVTQMGQEVILRCVPISNHLYFYWYRQILGQKVEFLVSFYNNEISEKSEIFDDQFSVERPDGSNFTLKIRSTKLEDSAMYFCASTLNAGGRNEQFFGPGTRLTVL.